This T cell receptor beta chain comes out of a study of T cell repertoires in ileal Crohn's disease. Overall study context: Every patient was operated on for stricturing (roughly 61%) or penetrating (approximately 40%) complications.

The protocol was immunoSEQ multiplex PCR, while the TCRdb copy is restricted to in-frame clones and leaves out a portion. The sample carries around 17,000 clones, about 55% recorded once. Notes on this clone: Its cognate antigen is unknown.

General study findings and limits: Endoscopic recurrence occurred in every patient whose clonality exceeded 26.8%.

CDR3 size: 16 residues. CDR1 is LNHDA and CDR2 is SQIVND in the germline V gene (reference sequence). Trimming removed 4 bases from V and 2 bases from J; junction bases left unmatched: 6. The sequence was obtained from an adult with Crohn's disease. This rearrangement joins TRBV19 to TRBJ1-5; TRBD1 matches at 9 bases. The material sequenced was ileal tissue. CDR3 coding DNA: TGTGCCAGTAGTACCCAGGACAGGGGAGGCAATCAGCCCCAGCATTTT. Translation gives CASSTQDRGGNQPQHF.